This T cell receptor beta chain was sequenced for a study of monozygotic twins with inflammatory bowel disease. Study-level points and caveats: In patient repertoires, differing immunosuppressive treatments may have added some variability. By inverse Simpson index, TCRbeta diversity was lower in IBD patients than in healthy co-twins.

CDR3 length equals 15 residues. CDR1 is MNHEY, CDR2 SVGAGI, per germline. Reanalyzing the 5' RACE reads, TCRdb keeps one entry per CDR3 protein, without DNA. This listing includes 45,000 or so distinct CDR3 sequences. Comment on this clonotype: No antigen is known for it.

Source material: blood. The source of this sequence is a human donor with ulcerative colitis or Crohn's disease, or a healthy co-twin of an affected twin (not recorded which). The V call is TRBV6-5, the J call TRBJ2-4. CDR3 in amino acids: CASSYRDKAKNIQYF.